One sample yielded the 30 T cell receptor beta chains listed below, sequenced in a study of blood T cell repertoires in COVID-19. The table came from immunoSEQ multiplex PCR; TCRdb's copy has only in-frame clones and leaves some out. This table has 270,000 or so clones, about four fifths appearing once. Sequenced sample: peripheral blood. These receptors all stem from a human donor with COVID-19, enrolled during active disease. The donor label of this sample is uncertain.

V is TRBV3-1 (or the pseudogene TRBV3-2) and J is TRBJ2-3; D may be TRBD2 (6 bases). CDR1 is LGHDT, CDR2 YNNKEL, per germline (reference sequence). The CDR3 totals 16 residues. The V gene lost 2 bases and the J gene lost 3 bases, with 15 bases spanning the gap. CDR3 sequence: CASSQMFGSGTDTQYF. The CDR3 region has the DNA TGTGCCAGCAGCCAAATGTTCGGGAGTGGGACAGATACGCAGTATTTT.

CDR3 in DNA: TGTGCCAGCAGTTATGTAGCGGGTGAGCAGTTCTTC. Translated, it gives CASSYVAGEQFF. The chain joins TRBV12-3 or TRBV12-4 to TRBJ2-1, with TRBD2 matching 7 bases. With V trimmed by 4 bases and J by 9 bases, 3 bases remained unmatched. The CDR3 contains 12 residues.

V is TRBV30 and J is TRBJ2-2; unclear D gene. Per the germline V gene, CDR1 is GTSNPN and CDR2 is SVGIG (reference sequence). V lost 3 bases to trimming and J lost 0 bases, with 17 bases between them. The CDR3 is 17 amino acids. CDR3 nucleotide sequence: TGTGCCTGGAGAGCCACCCTTCCGGTCGCGAACACCGGGGAGCTGTTTTTT. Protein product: CAWRATLPVANTGELFF.

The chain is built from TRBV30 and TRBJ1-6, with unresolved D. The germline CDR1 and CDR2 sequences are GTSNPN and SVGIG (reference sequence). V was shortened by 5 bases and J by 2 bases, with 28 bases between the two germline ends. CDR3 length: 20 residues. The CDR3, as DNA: TGTGCCTGGTTCCCCGAGGCGGCTGGACTCCGAATGGCCTATAATTCACCCCTCCACTTT. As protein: CAWFPEAAGLRMAYNSPLHF. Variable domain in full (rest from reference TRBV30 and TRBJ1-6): SQTIHQWPATLVQPVGSPLSLECTVEGTSNPNLYWYRQAAGRGLQLLFYSVGIGQISSEVPQNLSASRPQDRQFILSSKKLLLSDSGFYLCAWFPEAAGLRMAYNSPLHFGNGTRLTVT.

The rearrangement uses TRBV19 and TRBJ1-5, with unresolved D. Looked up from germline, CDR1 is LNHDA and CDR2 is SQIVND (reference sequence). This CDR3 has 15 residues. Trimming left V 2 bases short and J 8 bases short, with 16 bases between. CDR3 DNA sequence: TGTGCCAGTAGTATATCTCGCGGGCGCAAGAAGCCCCAGCATTTT. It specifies CASSISRGRKKPQHF.

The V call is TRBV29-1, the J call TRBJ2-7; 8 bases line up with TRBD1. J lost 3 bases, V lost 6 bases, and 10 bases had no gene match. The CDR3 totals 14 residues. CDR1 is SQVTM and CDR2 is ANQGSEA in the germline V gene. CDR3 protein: CSVWTGPPLYEQYF. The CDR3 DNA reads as TGCAGCGTCTGGACAGGGCCCCCCCTCTACGAGCAGTACTTC.

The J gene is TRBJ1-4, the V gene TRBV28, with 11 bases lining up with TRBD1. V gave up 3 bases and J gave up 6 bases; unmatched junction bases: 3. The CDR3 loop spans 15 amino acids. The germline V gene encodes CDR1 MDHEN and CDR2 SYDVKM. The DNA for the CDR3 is TGTGCCAGCAGTTTCTTGGGACAGGGGGATGAAAAACTGTTTTTT. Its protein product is CASSFLGQGDEKLFF.

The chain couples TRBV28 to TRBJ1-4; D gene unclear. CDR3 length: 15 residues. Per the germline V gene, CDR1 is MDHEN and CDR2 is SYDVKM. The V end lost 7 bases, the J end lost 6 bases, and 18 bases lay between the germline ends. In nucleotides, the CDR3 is TGTGCCAGCACCTTTATATCCGAGTCTGATGAAAAACTGTTTTTT. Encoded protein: CASTFISESDEKLFF.

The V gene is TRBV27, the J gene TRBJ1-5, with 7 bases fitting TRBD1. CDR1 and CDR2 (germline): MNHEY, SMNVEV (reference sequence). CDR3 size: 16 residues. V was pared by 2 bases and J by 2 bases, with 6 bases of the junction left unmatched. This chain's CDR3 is CASSLEGAAGNQPQHF. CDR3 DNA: TGTGCCAGCAGTTTAGAGGGGGCGGCGGGCAATCAGCCCCAGCATTTT.

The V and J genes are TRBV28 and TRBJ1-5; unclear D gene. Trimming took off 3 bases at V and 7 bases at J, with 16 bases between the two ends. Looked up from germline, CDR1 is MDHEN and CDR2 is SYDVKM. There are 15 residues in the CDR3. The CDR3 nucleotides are TGTGCCAGCAGTTTTATGGGAGGTCGAAGCCAGCCCCAGCATTTT. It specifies CASSFMGGRSQPQHF.

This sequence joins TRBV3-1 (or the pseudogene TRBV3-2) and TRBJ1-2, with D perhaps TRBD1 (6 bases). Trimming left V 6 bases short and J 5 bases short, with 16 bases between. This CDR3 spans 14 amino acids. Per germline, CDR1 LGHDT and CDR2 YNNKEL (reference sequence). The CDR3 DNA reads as TGTGCCAGCAGAAACGAGGGGGAATGGTATGGCTACACCTTC. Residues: CASRNEGEWYGYTF.

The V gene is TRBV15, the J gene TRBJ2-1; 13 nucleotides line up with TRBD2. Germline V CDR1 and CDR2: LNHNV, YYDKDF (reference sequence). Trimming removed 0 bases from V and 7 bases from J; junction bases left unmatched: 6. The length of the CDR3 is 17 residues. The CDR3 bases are TGTGCCACCAGCAGAGAAAGGACTAGCGGGAGTCAAAATGAGCAGTTCTTC. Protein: CATSRERTSGSQNEQFF. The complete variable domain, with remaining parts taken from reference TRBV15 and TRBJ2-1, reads DAMVIQNPRYQVTQFGKPVTLSCSQTLNHNVMYWYQQKSSQAPKLLFHYYDKDFNNEADTPDNFQSRRPNTSFCFLDIRSPGLGDTAMYLCATSRERTSGSQNEQFFGPGTRLTVL.

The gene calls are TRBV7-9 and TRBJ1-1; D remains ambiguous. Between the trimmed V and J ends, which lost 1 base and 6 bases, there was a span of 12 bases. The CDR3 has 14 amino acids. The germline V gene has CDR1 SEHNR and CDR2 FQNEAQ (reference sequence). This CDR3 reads CASSLESERAEAFF. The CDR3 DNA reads TGTGCCAGCAGCTTAGAATCTGAACGGGCTGAAGCTTTCTTT.

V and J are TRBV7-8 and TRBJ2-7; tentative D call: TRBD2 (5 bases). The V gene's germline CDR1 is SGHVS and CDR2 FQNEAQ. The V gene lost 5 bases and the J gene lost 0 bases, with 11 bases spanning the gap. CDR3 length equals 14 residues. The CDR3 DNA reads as TGTGCCAGCAGCGGCGGACTTGACTCCTACGAGCAGTACTTC. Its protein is CASSGGLDSYEQYF.

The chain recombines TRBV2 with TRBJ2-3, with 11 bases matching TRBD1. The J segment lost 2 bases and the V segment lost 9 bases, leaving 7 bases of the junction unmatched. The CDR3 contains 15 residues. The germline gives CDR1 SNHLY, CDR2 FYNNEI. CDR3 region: CASPGTGGNTDTQYF. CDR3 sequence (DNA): TGTGCCAGTCCCGGGACAGGGGGAAACACAGATACGCAGTATTTT.

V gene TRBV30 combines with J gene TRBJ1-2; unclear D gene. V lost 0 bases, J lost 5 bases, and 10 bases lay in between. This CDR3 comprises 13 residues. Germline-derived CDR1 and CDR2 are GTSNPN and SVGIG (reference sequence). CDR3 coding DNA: TGTGCCTGGAGTGTGGGCAACCCATATGGCTACACCTTC. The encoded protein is CAWSVGNPYGYTF. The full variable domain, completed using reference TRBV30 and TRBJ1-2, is SQTIHQWPATLVQPVGSPLSLECTVEGTSNPNLYWYRQAAGRGLQLLFYSVGIGQISSEVPQNLSASRPQDRQFILSSKKLLLSDSGFYLCAWSVGNPYGYTFGSGTRLTVV.

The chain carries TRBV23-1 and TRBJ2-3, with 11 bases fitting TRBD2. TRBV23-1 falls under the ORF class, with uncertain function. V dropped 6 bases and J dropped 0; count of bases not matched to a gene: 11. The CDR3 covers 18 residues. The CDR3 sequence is CASRRPLRTSGSTDTQYF. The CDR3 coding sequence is TGCGCCAGCAGACGCCCCCTCAGGACTAGCGGGAGCACAGATACGCAGTATTTT.

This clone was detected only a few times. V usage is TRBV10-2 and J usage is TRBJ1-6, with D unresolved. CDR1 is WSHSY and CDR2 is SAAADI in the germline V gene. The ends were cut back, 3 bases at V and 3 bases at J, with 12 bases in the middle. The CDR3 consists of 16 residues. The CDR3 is CASSDPAGVYNSPLHF. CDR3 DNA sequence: TGCGCCAGCAGTGATCCGGCAGGCGTCTATAATTCACCCCTCCACTTT.

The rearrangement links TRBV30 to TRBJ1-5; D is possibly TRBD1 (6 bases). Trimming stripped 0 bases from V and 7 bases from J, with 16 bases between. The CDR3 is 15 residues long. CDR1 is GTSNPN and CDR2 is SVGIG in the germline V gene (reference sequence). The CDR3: CAWSVLGQGSQPQHF. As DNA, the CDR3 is TGTGCCTGGAGTGTTCTGGGCCAGGGGAGCCAGCCCCAGCATTTT.

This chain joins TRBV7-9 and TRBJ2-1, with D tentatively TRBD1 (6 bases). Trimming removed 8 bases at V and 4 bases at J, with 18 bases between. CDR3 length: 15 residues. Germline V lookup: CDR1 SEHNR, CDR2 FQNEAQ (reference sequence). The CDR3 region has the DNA TGTGCCAGCCGCCCAGGGGCGGGCCCTTACAATGAGCAGTTCTTC. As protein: CASRPGAGPYNEQFF.

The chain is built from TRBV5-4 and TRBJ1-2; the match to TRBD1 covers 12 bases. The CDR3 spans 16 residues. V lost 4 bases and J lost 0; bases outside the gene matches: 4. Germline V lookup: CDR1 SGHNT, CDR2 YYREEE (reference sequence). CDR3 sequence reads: CASSPGQGASNYGYTF. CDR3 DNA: TGTGCCAGCAGCCCGGGACAGGGGGCGTCTAACTATGGCTACACCTTC. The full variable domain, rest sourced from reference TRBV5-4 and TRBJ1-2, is ETGVTQSPTHLIKTRGQQVTLRCSSQSGHNTVSWYQQALGQGPQFIFQYYREEENGRGNFPPRFSGLQFPNYSSELNVNALELDDSALYLCASSPGQGASNYGYTFGSGTRLTVV.

CDR3 nucleotides: TGTGCCAGCTCGCAGGCGTACCAAGAGACCCAGTACTTC. It codes for CASSQAYQETQYF. The J gene is TRBJ2-5, the V gene TRBV18, with no clear D. V was shortened by 6 bases and J by 0 bases, with 8 bases between the two germline ends. Germline V gene sequence: CDR1 KGHSH, CDR2 LQKENI. The CDR3 has 13 amino acids.

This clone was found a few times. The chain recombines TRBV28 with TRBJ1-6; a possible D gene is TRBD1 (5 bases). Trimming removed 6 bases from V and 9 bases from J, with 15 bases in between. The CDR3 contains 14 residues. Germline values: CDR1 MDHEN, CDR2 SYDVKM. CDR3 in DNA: TGTGCCAGCAGACCCACAAGGGGTGGTTCACCCCTCCACTTT. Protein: CASRPTRGGSPLHF.

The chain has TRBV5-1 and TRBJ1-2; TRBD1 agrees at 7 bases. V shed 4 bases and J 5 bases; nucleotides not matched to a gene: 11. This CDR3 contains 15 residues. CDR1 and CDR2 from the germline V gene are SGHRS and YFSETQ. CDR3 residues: CASSLGWDSPYGYTF. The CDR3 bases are TGCGCCAGCAGCCTGGGATGGGACAGTCCTTATGGCTACACCTTC.

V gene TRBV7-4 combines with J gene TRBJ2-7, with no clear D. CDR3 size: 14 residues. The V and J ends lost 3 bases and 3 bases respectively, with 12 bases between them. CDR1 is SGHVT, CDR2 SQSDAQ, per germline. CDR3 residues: CASSFDTANYEQYF. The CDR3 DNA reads TGTGCCAGCAGCTTCGACACAGCTAACTACGAGCAGTACTTC.

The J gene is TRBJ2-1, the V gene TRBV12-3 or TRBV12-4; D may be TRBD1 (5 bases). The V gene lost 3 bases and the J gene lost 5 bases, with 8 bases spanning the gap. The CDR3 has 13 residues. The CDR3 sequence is CASSLQGNNEQFF. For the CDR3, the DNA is TGTGCCAGCAGTTTGCAGGGAAACAATGAGCAGTTCTTC.

For the CDR3, the DNA is TGCGCCAGCAGCCGGACTAGCGGGACCTACGAGCAGTACTTC. Its translation is CASSRTSGTYEQYF. The chain carries TRBV4-1 and TRBJ2-7; 12 positions agree with TRBD2. V was pared by 4 bases and J by 2 bases, with 0 bases of the junction left unmatched. CDR1 is MGHRA, CDR2 YSYEKL, per germline. The CDR3 runs to 14 residues.

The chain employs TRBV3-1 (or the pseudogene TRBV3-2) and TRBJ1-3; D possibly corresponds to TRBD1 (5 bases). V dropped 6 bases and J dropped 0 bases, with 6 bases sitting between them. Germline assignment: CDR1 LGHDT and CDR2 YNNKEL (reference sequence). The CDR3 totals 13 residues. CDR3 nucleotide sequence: TGTGCCAGCAGGACAGCCTCTGGAAACACCATATATTTT. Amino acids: CASRTASGNTIYF.

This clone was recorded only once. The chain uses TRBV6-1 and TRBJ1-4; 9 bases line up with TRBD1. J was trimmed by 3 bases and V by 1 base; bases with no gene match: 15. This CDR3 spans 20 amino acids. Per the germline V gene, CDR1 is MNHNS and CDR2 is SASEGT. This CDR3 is CASSEGLIGDRVLANEKLFF. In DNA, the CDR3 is TGTGCCAGCAGTGAAGGGCTAATTGGGGACAGGGTATTGGCTAATGAAAAACTGTTTTTT.

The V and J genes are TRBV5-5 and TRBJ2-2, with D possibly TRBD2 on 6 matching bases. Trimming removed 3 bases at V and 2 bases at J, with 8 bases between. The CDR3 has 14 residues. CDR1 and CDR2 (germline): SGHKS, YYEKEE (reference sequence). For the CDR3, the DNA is TGTGCCAGCAGCTCGGGACTTAACACCGGGGAGCTGTTTTTT. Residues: CASSSGLNTGELFF. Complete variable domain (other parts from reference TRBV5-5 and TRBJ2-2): DAGVTQSPTHLIKTRGQQVTLRCSPISGHKSVSWYQQVLGQGPQFIFQYYEKEERGRGNFPDRFSARQFPNYSSELNVNALLLGDSALYLCASSSGLNTGELFFGEGSRLTVL.